This T cell receptor beta chain is drawn from a study of cytomegalovirus exposure and HLA in healthy donors. On the study more broadly: Earlier, 100 million to 120 million unique TCR beta sequences were recovered from about 200 million T cells by an analysis.

Amplification used 60 Vbeta primers and 13 Jbeta primers. Here immunoSEQ multiplex PCR was the method, and the copy in TCRdb shows in-frame clones only, minus some. Among approximately 180,000 clones listed, 84% were seen once. As for this clone: The target antigen is unknown.

Findings and caveats of the study: A later analysis showed TCR association rates differing by HLA locus, peaking at DRB1 and lowest at HLA-C.

The TCR comes from a girl between 10 and 17 years old in good health and CMV-seropositive. Sample: PBMCs.

The CDR3 loop reads CASSPKTGGLEQYF. The CDR3 region has the DNA TGTGCCAGCAGCCCTAAGACAGGGGGCCTCGAGCAGTACTTC. The chain recombines TRBV27 with TRBJ2-7; 10 nucleotides agree with TRBD1. The CDR3 length is 14 residues. The V and J ends lost 6 bases and 6 bases, in that order; junction bases with no gene match: 8. Germline V gene sequence: CDR1 MNHEY, CDR2 SMNVEV (reference sequence).